Each of the 22 T cell receptor beta chains below was sequenced from the same sample in a study of control samples from healthy donors and cancer patients. Method: immunoSEQ multiplex PCR; TCRdb's copy keeps in-frame clones and lacks some. The sample contains about 110,000 clones, almost 85% of which appear only once. The specimen sequenced was blood. The receptors stem from a man aged 18 to 30 in good health.

The chain uses TRBV7-9 and TRBJ1-4; TRBD1 might be the D (5 bases). V shed 2 bases and J shed 0 bases, with 13 bases lying between them. Per the germline V gene, CDR1 is SEHNR and CDR2 is FQNEAQ (reference sequence). The CDR3 extends over 17 amino acids. The CDR3, as DNA: TGTGCCAGCAGCTTATCGTACGGGGACGCAACTAATGAAAAACTGTTTTTT. This encodes CASSLSYGDATNEKLFF.

The chain is built from TRBV19 and TRBJ2-3, with a weak D call TRBD2 (6 bases). V was pared by 8 bases and J by 0 bases, with 12 bases between. Germline V gene lookup returns CDR1 LNHDA and CDR2 SQIVND (reference sequence). CDR3 length: 14 residues. CDR3 residues: CASQWDSSTDTQYF. The CDR3 bases are TGTGCCAGTCAATGGGACTCGAGCACAGATACGCAGTATTTT.

This clone was seen only a few times. V gene TRBV10-2 combines with J gene TRBJ1-3; possibly TRBD1 for D (5 bases). The CDR3 length is 15 residues. Germline V gene lookup returns CDR1 WSHSY and CDR2 SAAADI. The V end lost 6 bases, the J end lost 0 bases, and 12 bases lay between the germline ends. The CDR3 spells CASRPPGLSGNTIYF. Here the CDR3 DNA reads TGCGCCAGCAGACCACCGGGACTCTCTGGAAACACCATATATTTT.

The chain carries TRBV5-6 and TRBJ1-6; TRBD1 is a possible D gene (5 bases). Germline CDR1 reads SGHDT; CDR2 reads YYEEEE. This CDR3 comprises 14 residues. The ends were cut back, 4 bases at V and 10 bases at J, with 15 bases in the middle. As DNA, the CDR3 is TGTGCCAGCAGCCAGGGACCCGGCGGGTCACCCCTCCACTTT. It translates to CASSQGPGGSPLHF.

The chain is built from TRBV18 and TRBJ2-3, with TRBD2 as a possible D gene (7 bases). Germline V gene sequence: CDR1 KGHSH, CDR2 LQKENI. V was cut by 3 bases and J by 5 bases, with 18 bases left in between. The CDR3 loop spans 16 amino acids. The CDR3 coding sequence is TGTGCCAGCTCACCCCTAAGGGGGGGAGTGAGAGATACGCAGTATTTT. Residues: CASSPLRGGVRDTQYF.

The J gene is TRBJ1-4, the V gene TRBV11-2; D might be TRBD1 (5 bases). The V end lost 5 bases, the J end lost 5 bases, and 15 bases lay between the germline ends. Germline CDR1 reads SGHAT; CDR2 reads FQNNGV. This CDR3 is 15 amino acids long. This CDR3 is CASSPRRGRNEKLFF. For the CDR3, the DNA is TGTGCCAGCAGCCCACGGCGGGGCCGAAATGAAAAACTGTTTTTT.

This clone was detected once. This rearrangement joins TRBV2 to TRBJ1-1; D is unclear. Germline V CDR1 and CDR2: SNHLY, FYNNEI. This CDR3 region has 13 residues. Trimming shortened V by 6 bases and J by 2 bases, and 10 bases separated the two germline ends. The CDR3 region is CASRGPTNTEAFF. Written as DNA, the CDR3 is TGTGCCAGCAGAGGACCGACCAACACTGAAGCTTTCTTT.

This clone was counted between two and nine times. The chain is built from TRBV6-2 or TRBV6-3 and TRBJ2-7; 7 bases fit TRBD1. Germline CDR1 and CDR2: MNHEY and SVGEGT. V lost 0 bases to trimming and J lost 5 bases; unmatched junction nucleotides: 10. The CDR3 contains 16 residues. The CDR3 DNA is TGTGCCAGCAGTTACTCAGGGGACAGTAACTGGGACGAGCAGTACTTC. Its protein product is CASSYSGDSNWDEQYF.

About this clone: The junction departs from the called germline gene at one end, perhaps through a read error. The chain joins TRBV19 to TRBJ1-6; D gene ambiguous. This CDR3 comprises 15 residues. Germline V gene lookup returns CDR1 LNHDA and CDR2 SQIVND (reference sequence). The CDR3 sequence is CASSPSSGWGSPPHF. CDR3 in DNA: TGTGCCAGTAGTCCTAGTTCCGGGTGGGGTTCACCCCCCCACTTT.

This chain uses TRBV27 with TRBJ2-5; no definite D call. The germline CDR1 and CDR2 sequences are MNHEY and SMNVEV (reference sequence). The V end was cut by 2 bases, the J end by 4 bases, with 20 bases between. CDR3 length: 17 residues. The CDR3 spells CASSLRAVAPQGETQYF. DNA for the CDR3: TGTGCCAGCAGTTTACGGGCCGTCGCGCCACAAGGAGAGACCCAGTACTTC.

The V and J genes are TRBV7-8 and TRBJ2-7; 9 nucleotides agree with TRBD1. The germline CDR1 and CDR2 sequences are SGHVS and FQNEAQ. Trimming cost V 5 bases and J 1 base; bases outside gene matches: 6. The CDR3 covers 15 residues. The CDR3 region has the DNA TGTGCCAGCAGCCGCGACAGGGGGTCTTCCTACGAGCAGTACTTC. Encoded protein: CASSRDRGSSYEQYF.

This clone appeared once. The chain has TRBV2 and TRBJ2-1; TRBD1 matches 8 bases. The length of the CDR3 is 17 residues. Germline loops: CDR1 SNHLY, CDR2 FYNNEI. The ends lost 0 bases at V and 4 bases at J; junction bases unmatched: 8. CDR3 sequence: CASSEAKGQEIYNEQFF. In nucleotides, the CDR3 is TGTGCCAGCAGTGAAGCGAAGGGACAGGAAATTTACAATGAGCAGTTCTTC.

This chain connects TRBV5-1 to TRBJ1-2; the D gene is possibly TRBD1 (5 bases). CDR1 is SGHRS and CDR2 is YFSETQ in the germline V gene. Trimming left V 4 bases short and J 4 bases short, with 8 bases between. The CDR3 loop spans 12 amino acids. The CDR3: CASSMDTYGYTF. Here the CDR3 DNA reads TGCGCCAGCAGCATGGACACCTATGGCTACACCTTC. The variable domain in full, with the rest retrieved from reference TRBV5-1 and TRBJ1-2, is KAGVTQTPRYLIKTRGQQVTLSCSPISGHRSVSWYQQTPGQGLQFLFEYFSETQRNKGNFPGRFSGRQFSNSRSEMNVSTLELGDSALYLCASSMDTYGYTFGSGTRLTVV.

The chain combines TRBV5-1 with TRBJ2-1; D possibly matches TRBD1 or TRBD2 (5 bases each). The CDR3 spans 16 residues. V lost 4 bases to trimming and J lost 0 bases, with 14 bases between them. Germline CDR1 reads SGHRS; CDR2 reads YFSETQ. The CDR3 region is CASSHDAGSSYNEQFF. For the CDR3, the DNA is TGCGCCAGCAGCCACGACGCAGGGAGCTCCTACAATGAGCAGTTCTTC.

This sequence joins TRBV7-6 and TRBJ2-7, with 9 bases identical to TRBD2. CDR3 length: 15 residues. Trimming cost V 5 bases and J 4 bases; bases outside gene matches: 9. Germline CDR1 and CDR2: SGHVS and FNYEAQ. CDR3: CASSRGGGGGYEQYF. The CDR3 bases are TGTGCCAGCAGCCGGGGAGGCGGGGGGGGTTACGAGCAGTACTTC.

The chain has TRBV4-1 and TRBJ1-5; D gene uncertain. V shed 2 bases and J shed 1 base, with 9 bases lying between them. The CDR3 totals 15 residues. Germline CDR1 and CDR2: MGHRA and YSYEKL. As DNA, the CDR3 is TGCGCCAGCAGCCAACTCCCGAACAGCAATCAGCCCCAGCATTTT. It specifies CASSQLPNSNQPQHF.

The count of this clone is one. The rearrangement links TRBV19 to TRBJ1-5; D unresolved. The V gene's germline CDR1 is LNHDA and CDR2 SQIVND (reference sequence). The CDR3 consists of 18 residues. V lost 3 bases and J lost 6, with 24 bases in between. In nucleotides, the CDR3 is TGTGCCAGTAGTATTGGGCATTACGGCAGTTCTACGGTTCAGCCCCAGCATTTT. It encodes CASSIGHYGSSTVQPQHF.

This rearrangement joins TRBV6-5 to TRBJ2-3; D gene unclear. Germline-derived CDR1 and CDR2 are MNHEY and SVGAGI. CDR3 length equals 14 residues. V lost 6 bases and J lost 2, with 12 bases in between. The CDR3 DNA is TGTGCCAGCAGGCCTGGACGGATCACAGATACGCAGTATTTT. Translation gives CASRPGRITDTQYF.

The genes are TRBV11-1 and TRBJ2-1, with D possibly being TRBD2 (5 bases). Trimming took 3 bases from V and 2 from J, leaving 5 bases between them. The CDR3 covers 13 residues. CDR1 SGHAT and CDR2 FQDESV come from the germline V gene (reference sequence). The CDR3 reads CASSFGAYNEQFF. In nucleotides, the CDR3 is TGTGCCAGCAGCTTCGGGGCCTACAATGAGCAGTTCTTC.

The V call is TRBV2, the J call TRBJ2-3; 10 bases line up with TRBD2. The CDR3 is 17 amino acids. Germline lookup yields CDR1 SNHLY and CDR2 FYNNEI. V lost 4 bases, J lost 2 bases, and 9 bases stayed unmatched. The CDR3 loop reads CASSGPSGGGNTDTQYF. CDR3 DNA sequence: TGTGCCAGCAGTGGACCTAGCGGGGGCGGCAACACAGATACGCAGTATTTT.

The rearrangement uses TRBV5-1 and TRBJ2-3; D remains unclear. Germline V gene sequence: CDR1 SGHRS, CDR2 YFSETQ. The CDR3 is 15 amino acids. V gave up 7 bases and J gave up 0 bases, with 15 bases separating them. CDR3 amino acids: CASAYQVTSTDTQYF. The CDR3 DNA reads TGCGCCAGCGCCTACCAGGTTACTAGCACAGATACGCAGTATTTT.

The CDR3 loop is CASSPPPGDRRGGYTF. In nucleotides, the CDR3 is TGTGCCAGCAGTCCACCTCCCGGGGACAGGCGCGGTGGCTACACCTTC. The rearrangement uses TRBV2 and TRBJ1-2; 8 bases align to TRBD1. The V gene end was trimmed by 5 bases and the J gene end by 7 bases; junction bases not matched to a gene: 15. Germline lookup yields CDR1 SNHLY and CDR2 FYNNEI. The CDR3 sequence is 16 residues long.